These 3 T cell receptor beta chains were sequenced from one sample in a study of technical replicates of blood from a few donors. Repertoires were generated with immunoSEQ multiplex PCR, while TCRdb's copy carries only in-frame clones and drops some. Of about 71,000 clones detected, approximately 96% appear once; the ten largest clones hold around 0.22%. Material for sequencing was T cells isolated from PBMCs. The receptor set was obtained from a human donor in good health.

CDR3 sequence: CASRRQGTGFTEAFF. CDR3 in DNA: TGTGCCAGCAGGAGACAAGGGACAGGGTTCACTGAAGCTTTCTTT. The chain joins TRBV6-6 to TRBJ1-1, with 9 bases matching TRBD1. The CDR3 is 15 residues long. V gave up 6 bases and J gave up 4 bases; unmatched junction bases: 9. Germline lookup yields CDR1 MNHNY and CDR2 SVGAGI (reference sequence).

The rearrangement uses TRBV5-1 and TRBJ2-5, with 11 nucleotides matching TRBD2. CDR3 size: 17 residues. Germline CDR1 is SGHRS and CDR2 is YFSETQ. Trimming took 0 bases from V and 5 from J; bases not matched to a gene: 9. Here the CDR3 DNA reads TGCGCCAGCAGCTTGGATCGACTAGCGGGAATGGATGAGACCCAGTACTTC. Encoded protein: CASSLDRLAGMDETQYF.

The rearrangement links TRBV2 to TRBJ1-5; TRBD1 agrees at 9 bases. The CDR3 runs 15 residues. Losses at the gene ends were 6 bases for V and 7 bases for J; bases not matched to a gene: 10. Germline values: CDR1 SNHLY, CDR2 FYNNEI. CDR3 sequence (DNA): TGTGCCAGCAGCGTTGACAGGGGGGTATACCAGCCCCAGCATTTT. It is translated as CASSVDRGVYQPQHF.